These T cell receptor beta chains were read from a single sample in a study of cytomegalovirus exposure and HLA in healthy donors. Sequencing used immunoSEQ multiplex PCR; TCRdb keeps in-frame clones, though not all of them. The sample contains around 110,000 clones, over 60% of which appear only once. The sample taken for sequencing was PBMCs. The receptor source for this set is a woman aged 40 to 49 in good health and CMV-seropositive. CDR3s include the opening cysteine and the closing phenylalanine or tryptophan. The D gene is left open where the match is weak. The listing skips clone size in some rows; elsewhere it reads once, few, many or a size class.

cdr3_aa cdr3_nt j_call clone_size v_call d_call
CASSFRGIDTEAFF TGCGCCAGCAGCTTCAGGGGTATTGACACTGAAGCTTTCTTT TRBJ1-1 NA TRBV5-1 NA
CASSPNSQEAGELFF TGTGCCAGCTCACCTAATAGTCAGGAGGCCGGGGAGCTGTTTTTT TRBJ2-2 NA TRBV18 NA
CASADRGRWTEAFF TGTGCCAGCGCCGACAGGGGGCGGTGGACTGAAGCTTTCTTT TRBJ1-1 NA TRBV28 TRBD1
CASSLSERGEETQYF TGCGCCAGCAGCTTGTCGGAGCGGGGGGAAGAGACCCAGTACTTC TRBJ2-5 NA TRBV5-1 TRBD2
CATSRASYTQYF TGTGCCACCAGCAGAGCAAGCTATACGCAGTATTTT TRBJ2-3 once TRBV15 NA
CASSLSGRNVEQFF TGCGCCAGCAGCCTTAGCGGGAGGAACGTTGAGCAGTTCTTC TRBJ2-1 NA TRBV5-1 TRBD2
CASSRGGYYGYTF TGTGCCAGCAGTCGCGGAGGATACTATGGCTACACCTTC TRBJ1-2 few TRBV6-5 NA
CASSRLDGGREKLFF TGTGCCAGCAGCCGACTTGACGGCGGGAGGGAAAAACTGTTTTTT TRBJ1-4 NA TRBV5-6 NA
CASSQAGQTYNEQFF TGCGCCAGCAGCCAAGCAGGACAGACCTACAATGAGCAGTTCTTC TRBJ2-1 NA TRBV4-1 NA
CASSSPGLTYEQYF TGTGCCAGCAGCTCCCCTGGGCTGACCTACGAGCAGTACTTC TRBJ2-7 NA TRBV7-2 NA
CASSQERHYPF TGCGCCAGCAGCCAAGAACGGCACTACCCCTTC TRBJ1-2 NA TRBV4-1 NA
CASSLGPGEQYF TGTGCCAGCAGCTTAGGCCCGGGGGAGCAGTACTTC TRBJ2-7 NA TRBV13 NA
CASSPGLAGAADTQYF TGTGCCAGCAGTCCCGGACTAGCGGGAGCGGCAGATACGCAGTATTTT TRBJ2-3 NA TRBV11-3 TRBD2
CASSYSGAPTYEQYF TGTGCCAGCAGTTACTCGGGGGCTCCGACCTACGAGCAGTACTTC TRBJ2-7 NA TRBV6-5 NA
CASSLAVAGTYEQYF TGTGCCAGCAGTTTGGCGGTAGCGGGGACCTACGAGCAGTACTTC TRBJ2-7 NA TRBV28 TRBD2
CALTTDTDNSGNTIYF TGTGCCCTTACTACGGACACGGATAACTCTGGAAACACCATATATTTT TRBJ1-3 NA TRBV30 NA
CASSVAGGKNIQYF TGTGCCAGTAGTGTGGCGGGGGGGAAAAACATTCAGTACTTC TRBJ2-4 NA TRBV19 TRBD2
CASSHAIAGGYGDEQFF TGCGCCAGCAGCCATGCCATAGCGGGAGGGTACGGGGATGAGCAGTTCTTC TRBJ2-1 NA TRBV4-1 TRBD2
CASSLSFGGSSGNTIYF TGTGCCAGCAGCTTAAGCTTCGGCGGCAGCTCTGGAAACACCATATATTTT TRBJ1-3 NA TRBV7-6 NA
CSAGTGFDEQYF TGCAGCGCCGGGACAGGGTTCGACGAGCAGTACTTC TRBJ2-7 NA TRBV29-1 TRBD1
CASSPGQDNQPQHF TGTGCCAGCAGCCCGGGACAGGACAATCAGCCCCAGCATTTT TRBJ1-5 few TRBV7-9 TRBD1
CASSGQGFGYTF TGTGCCAGCAGCGGACAGGGGTTTGGCTACACCTTC TRBJ1-2 NA TRBV27 TRBD1
CATSRGGQGNTGELFF TGTGCCACCAGCAGAGGTGGACAGGGGAATACCGGGGAGCTGTTTTTT TRBJ2-2 NA TRBV15 TRBD1
CASSRGGNKEAFF TGTGCCAGCAGCCGGGGGGGCAATAAAGAAGCTTTCTTT TRBJ1-1 NA TRBV14 NA
CASSTGTGGYEQYF TGCGCCAGCAGCACAGGGACAGGGGGGTACGAGCAGTACTTC TRBJ2-7 NA TRBV5-1 TRBD1
CASRAGEINPQHF TGTGCCAGCAGGGCGGGGGAAATCAACCCCCAGCATTTT TRBJ1-5 NA TRBV6-5 NA
CASSLAAAGVNYGYTF TGTGCCAGCAGCTTAGCGGCCGCAGGGGTTAACTATGGCTACACCTTC TRBJ1-2 NA TRBV7-9 NA
CSVDRGYEQYF TGCAGCGTCGACAGGGGCTACGAGCAGTACTTC TRBJ2-7 NA TRBV29-1 TRBD1
CASSTGQGTHEQYF TGTGCCAGCAGCACCGGACAGGGGACCCACGAGCAGTACTTC TRBJ2-7 few TRBV5-6 TRBD1
CASNADRIGGGWQFF TGTGCCAGCAACGCCGACAGGATCGGGGGGGGATGGCAGTTCTTC TRBJ2-1 once TRBV6-4 TRBD2
CASKGQNYGYTF TGTGCCAGCAAGGGGCAGAACTATGGCTACACCTTC TRBJ1-2 NA TRBV25-1 NA
CASRALQGRVETQYF TGTGCCAGCAGAGCCCTACAAGGGAGGGTGGAGACCCAGTACTTC TRBJ2-5 NA TRBV6-1 TRBD2
CASSLSIAGVYNEQFF TGTGCCAGCAGTTTATCGATAGCGGGTGTGTACAATGAGCAGTTCTTC TRBJ2-1 few TRBV27 TRBD2
CASSQAGSSGETQYF TGTGCCAGCAGCCAAGCGGGGTCTAGCGGTGAGACCCAGTACTTC TRBJ2-5 NA TRBV4-2 TRBD2
CASSSAAAGANVLTF TGTGCCAGCAGCTCCGCTGCGGCTGGGGCCAACGTCCTGACTTTC TRBJ2-6 once TRBV6-5 NA
CASSTPGLVPEQYF TGTGCCAGCAGTACTCCGGGACTAGTGCCCGAGCAGTACTTC TRBJ2-7 NA TRBV28 TRBD2
CASAGGVKTRGETQYF TGTGCCAGCGCCGGGGGGGTGAAAACACGAGGGGAGACCCAGTACTTC TRBJ2-5 few TRBV14 TRBD2
CASSSYHEQYF TGTGCCAGCAGTTCGTACCACGAGCAGTACTTC TRBJ2-7 few TRBV5-6 NA
CASGHPSTDTQYF TGTGCCAGTGGACACCCTAGCACAGATACGCAGTATTTT TRBJ2-3 NA TRBV19 NA
CSVPGQGGYEQYF TGCAGCGTCCCGGGACAGGGCGGTTACGAGCAGTACTTC TRBJ2-7 once TRBV29-1 TRBD1
CSASSDETQYF TGCAGTGCTAGTAGTGATGAGACCCAGTACTTC TRBJ2-5 NA TRBV20-1 NA
CASSFVQGDTQYF TGTGCCAGCAGCTTTGTCCAGGGAGATACGCAGTATTTT TRBJ2-3 NA TRBV7-2 NA
CASSHGTSGRTHSTDTQYF TGTGCCAGCAGCCACGGGACTAGCGGGAGGACCCACAGCACAGATACGCAGTATTTT TRBJ2-3 NA TRBV13 TRBD2
CASSEARVAGANVLTF TGTGCCAGCAGTGAAGCCAGGGTTGCAGGGGCCAACGTCCTGACTTTC TRBJ2-6 once TRBV2 NA
CASSALRDRVEKLFF TGTGCCAGCAGCGCACTCCGGGACAGGGTTGAAAAACTGTTTTTT TRBJ1-4 NA TRBV11-2 TRBD1
CASSDTGLSGNTIYF TGTGCCAGCAGCGATACAGGGCTTTCCGGAAACACCATATATTTT TRBJ1-3 NA TRBV9 NA
CASSQAKTGTRGDIQYF TGTGCCAGCAGCCAAGCAAAAACCGGGACTAGAGGCGACATTCAGTACTTC TRBJ2-4 once TRBV4-2 TRBD2
CASRDWRTQYF TGTGCCAGCAGGGATTGGAGGACCCAGTACTTC TRBJ2-5 few TRBV6-5 NA
CASRGQGALGGYTF TGTGCCAGCAGGGGACAGGGGGCGCTTGGAGGCTACACCTTC TRBJ1-2 few TRBV2 TRBD1
CASREEISSYEQYF TGCGCCAGCAGAGAGGAAATTTCCTCCTACGAGCAGTACTTC TRBJ2-7 NA TRBV5-1 NA
CASRIDLGSYEQYF TGTGCCAGCAGAATCGATCTCGGGTCCTACGAGCAGTACTTC TRBJ2-7 NA TRBV4-2 NA
CASSELSVQETQYF TGTGCCAGCAGTGAATTGAGCGTCCAAGAGACCCAGTACTTC TRBJ2-5 NA TRBV25-1 NA
CASSLEVTVYGYTF TGTGCCAGCAGTTTAGAGGTTACGGTGTATGGCTACACCTTC TRBJ1-2 NA TRBV28 NA
CASSTGTGVGNTIYF TGTGCCAGCAGTACCGGGACAGGGGTTGGAAACACCATATATTTT TRBJ1-3 few TRBV6-1 TRBD1
CASRGGIGAQYF TGTGCCAGCAGGGGGGGGATTGGGGCCCAGTACTTC TRBJ2-5 NA TRBV2 TRBD2
CASSHQRFYEQYF TGTGCCAGCAGTCACCAGCGATTCTACGAGCAGTACTTC TRBJ2-7 few TRBV27 NA
CASSVVSRGQETQYF TGTGCCAGCAGCGTAGTCAGCAGGGGGCAAGAGACCCAGTACTTC TRBJ2-5 NA TRBV9 TRBD1
CASSLQLAGDKEQYF TGTGCCAGCAGCTTACAACTAGCGGGAGACAAAGAGCAGTACTTC TRBJ2-7 few TRBV7-3 TRBD2
CASSSRDGYTF TGCGCCAGCAGCTCGCGGGATGGCTACACCTTC TRBJ1-2 NA TRBV5-1 NA
CASISGTSGGNEQFF TGCGCCAGCATCTCCGGGACTAGCGGGGGGAATGAGCAGTTCTTC TRBJ2-1 NA TRBV10-1 TRBD2